The present T cell receptor beta chain was sequenced within a study of blood T cell repertoires in COVID-19. The assay was immunoSEQ multiplex PCR, and TCRdb's table has in-frame clones only and misses some. The repertoire includes approximately 460,000 clones, roughly 87% of them detected once, and roughly 1% sits in the top ten. Seattle's cohort entered during active infection and was followed longitudinally. CDR1 is WNHNN, CDR2 SYGVQD, per germline (reference sequence). V shed 5 bases and J shed 0 bases, with 7 bases lying between them. This CDR3 comprises 13 residues. The V gene is TRBV10-1, the J gene TRBJ1-1; D is ambiguous. The material sequenced was peripheral blood. The source of this sequence is a young man with COVID-19, enrolled during active disease. The CDR3, as DNA: TGCGCCAGCAGTCCAAACATGAACACTGAAGCTTTCTTT. The encoded protein is CASSPNMNTEAFF.